The 22 T cell receptor beta chains listed next were all sequenced from one sample in a study of technical replicates of blood from a few donors. Produced via immunoSEQ multiplex PCR; TCRdb's table is partial and in-frame only. The data hold about 79,000 clones, with more than 85% observed a single time. The sequenced sample consisted of T cells isolated from PBMCs. The receptors were gathered from a human donor in good health. Some clones in this sample may be carry-over from other donors' samples.

The V and J genes are TRBV19 and TRBJ1-2, with D uncertain. The germline V gene has CDR1 LNHDA and CDR2 SQIVND (reference sequence). Trimming stripped 7 bases from V and 4 bases from J, with 10 bases between. CDR3 length equals 12 residues. The CDR3 protein is CASTYTAYGYTF. CDR3 DNA: TGTGCCAGTACCTACACAGCCTATGGCTACACCTTC. The full variable domain, rest sourced from reference TRBV19 and TRBJ1-2, is DGGITQSPKYLFRKEGQNVTLSCEQNLNHDAMYWYRQDPGQGLRLIYYSQIVNDFQKGDIAEGYSVSREKKESFPLTVTSAQKNPTAFYLCASTYTAYGYTFGSGTRLTVV.

The chain employs TRBV27 and TRBJ1-1, with D possibly matching TRBD1 (5 bases). Trimming pared 2 bases from V and 5 bases from J, leaving 12 bases between. CDR3 length: 14 residues. Looked up from germline, CDR1 is MNHEY and CDR2 is SMNVEV (reference sequence). The CDR3 loop is CASSLVQGWTEAFF. The CDR3 DNA reads TGTGCCAGCAGTTTAGTGCAGGGTTGGACTGAAGCTTTCTTT.

The chain combines TRBV5-1 with TRBJ2-5; 9 bases align to TRBD2. Germline CDR1 and CDR2: SGHRS and YFSETQ. The CDR3 length is 14 residues. Trimming removed 6 bases from V and 5 bases from J; junction bases left unmatched: 8. The CDR3 sequence is CASTTSGVGETQYF. DNA of the CDR3: TGCGCCAGCACGACTAGCGGAGTAGGTGAGACCCAGTACTTC.

The V call is TRBV7-3, the J call TRBJ2-2, with 11 bases fitting TRBD2. CDR1 SGHTA and CDR2 FQGTGA come from the germline V gene. With V trimmed by 5 bases and J by 5 bases, 13 bases remained unmatched. The CDR3 is 18 amino acids. Here the CDR3 reads CASSPGLLLAGGTGELFF. In DNA, the CDR3 is TGTGCCAGCAGCCCAGGGCTCCTCCTAGCGGGAGGTACCGGGGAGCTGTTTTTT.

This clone occurred once. This chain uses TRBV30 with TRBJ1-5; D might be TRBD1 (5 bases). Germline CDR1 is GTSNPN and CDR2 is SVGIG (reference sequence). The V and J ends lost 0 bases and 7 bases respectively, with 13 bases between them. This CDR3 is built from 14 residues. CDR3 nucleotides: TGTGCCTGGAGTGTAGGATCAGGGAAACAGCCCCAGCATTTT. Protein sequence: CAWSVGSGKQPQHF. The full variable domain, rest sourced from reference TRBV30 and TRBJ1-5, is SQTIHQWPATLVQPVGSPLSLECTVEGTSNPNLYWYRQAAGRGLQLLFYSVGIGQISSEVPQNLSASRPQDRQFILSSKKLLLSDSGFYLCAWSVGSGKQPQHFGDGTRLSIL.

The chain employs TRBV6-5 and TRBJ2-7; 7 nucleotides agree with TRBD1. The CDR3 runs to 14 residues. CDR1 MNHEY and CDR2 SVGAGI come from the germline V gene. V lost 5 bases, J lost 1 base, and 5 bases stayed unmatched. As DNA, the CDR3 is TGTGCCAGCAGTCCGGGACAGCTTTCCTACGAGCAGTACTTC. Amino acids: CASSPGQLSYEQYF.

V usage is TRBV5-4 and J usage is TRBJ2-1; weak D call: TRBD2 (6 bases). CDR1 is SGHNT and CDR2 is YYREEE in the germline V gene (reference sequence). This CDR3 contains 14 residues. V gave up 4 bases and J gave up 2 bases, with 10 bases separating them. The CDR3 loop is CASSEGLTYNEQFF. The CDR3 bases are TGTGCCAGCAGCGAGGGACTGACCTACAATGAGCAGTTCTTC. The complete variable domain, with remaining parts taken from reference TRBV5-4 and TRBJ2-1, reads ETGVTQSPTHLIKTRGQQVTLRCSSQSGHNTVSWYQQALGQGPQFIFQYYREEENGRGNFPPRFSGLQFPNYSSELNVNALELDDSALYLCASSEGLTYNEQFFGPGTRLTVL.

The chain carries TRBV11-2 and TRBJ2-1, with a weak D call TRBD1 (6 bases). The V gene lost 4 bases and the J gene lost 5 bases, with 21 bases spanning the gap. This CDR3 is 17 amino acids long. Per germline, CDR1 SGHAT and CDR2 FQNNGV. CDR3: CASSWTSLDGQNNEQFF. CDR3 in DNA: TGTGCCAGCAGCTGGACGTCTTTGGATGGACAGAACAATGAGCAGTTCTTC.

The J gene is TRBJ1-1, the V gene TRBV6-6; unclear D gene. The CDR3 sequence is 13 residues long. Germline V lookup: CDR1 MNHNY, CDR2 SVGAGI (reference sequence). Deletions cut 6 bases from V and 1 base from J, with 9 bases between. The CDR3 sequence is CASSRTANTEAFF. The CDR3 nucleotides read TGTGCCAGCAGCCGAACAGCGAACACTGAAGCTTTCTTT.

This chain links TRBV5-6 with TRBJ1-2; 7 bases line up with TRBD1. CDR1 SGHDT and CDR2 YYEEEE come from the germline V gene. Germline trimming cut 1 base from V and 8 bases from J; bases unmatched to any gene: 5. The length of the CDR3 is 13 residues. The CDR3 protein is CASSLTGVIGYTF. The CDR3 DNA reads as TGTGCCAGCAGCTTGACAGGGGTTATCGGCTACACCTTC.

On this clone itself: The sample has other DNA sequences that encode this CDR3 too. The V gene is TRBV20-1, the J gene TRBJ1-4; D unresolved. V was cut by 3 bases and J by 8 bases, with 7 bases left in between. The CDR3 contains 11 residues. Germline CDR1 reads DFQATT; CDR2 reads SNEGSKA (reference sequence). The CDR3, as DNA: TGCAGTGCTAGTAGCGGAGAAAAACTGTTTTTT. Translation gives CSASSGEKLFF.

This chain links TRBV25-1 with TRBJ1-3; D uncertain. The CDR3 has 14 amino acids. In germline, CDR1 is MGHDK, CDR2 SYGVNS. The V end was cut by 5 bases, the J end by 0 bases, with 8 bases between. The CDR3, as DNA: TGTGCCAGCAGTCCTACTTACTCTGGAAACACCATATATTTT. Amino acids: CASSPTYSGNTIYF.

The V and J genes are TRBV19 and TRBJ2-5; 12 bases align to TRBD2. Germline values: CDR1 LNHDA, CDR2 SQIVND (reference sequence). With V trimmed by 5 bases and J by 5 bases, 21 bases remained unmatched. The CDR3 is 20 residues long. The DNA of the CDR3 is TGTGCCAGTAGTTCCGGGCCGGTGACTAGCGGGAGTCCTTGGGGGGAGACCCAGTACTTC. Its protein is CASSSGPVTSGSPWGETQYF.

The J gene is TRBJ1-1, the V gene TRBV28; D is unresolved. CDR1 is MDHEN, CDR2 SYDVKM, per germline. The CDR3 spans 11 residues. The germline V and J ends were trimmed by 10 bases and 1 base, with 7 bases remaining between them. The CDR3 protein is CATRGNTEAFF. CDR3 bases: TGTGCCACACGGGGGAACACTGAAGCTTTCTTT.

The gene calls are TRBV9 and TRBJ2-7; 9 bases line up with TRBD1. The CDR3 sequence is 14 residues long. The J segment lost 2 bases and the V segment lost 3 bases, leaving 3 bases of the junction unmatched. The V gene's germline CDR1 is SGDLS and CDR2 YYNGEE. CDR3 sequence reads: CASSEGDRAYEQYF. CDR3 DNA: TGTGCCAGCAGCGAGGGGGACAGGGCCTACGAGCAGTACTTC.

The chain combines TRBV23-1 with TRBJ1-1; TRBD1 is a possible D gene (6 bases). TRBV23-1 is treated as an ORF (open reading frame) with a function not yet certain. This CDR3 is built from 17 residues. Trimming shortened V by 1 base and J by 0 bases, and 15 bases separated the two germline ends. CDR3: CASSQLRQGPMNTEAFF. CDR3 coding DNA: TGCGCCAGCAGTCAATTACGGCAGGGGCCGATGAACACTGAAGCTTTCTTT.

This rearrangement joins TRBV6-5 to TRBJ1-2; possibly TRBD1 for D (5 bases). V was trimmed by 2 bases and J by 7 bases, leaving 11 bases between them. CDR1 is MNHEY and CDR2 is SVGAGI in the germline V gene. CDR3 length: 13 amino acids. The chain's CDR3 is CASSYSIGGGYTF. CDR3 bases: TGTGCCAGCAGTTACAGTATCGGGGGTGGCTACACCTTC.

The genes are TRBV4-1 and TRBJ2-3, with 12 bases that match TRBD2. Unmatched junction bases numbered 8, after V lost 4 bases and J lost 6 bases. Per germline, CDR1 MGHRA and CDR2 YSYEKL. The CDR3 totals 16 residues. The CDR3 DNA sequence: TGCGCCAGCAGCCCTAGACTAGCGGGAGTTAGGGATACGCAGTATTTT. Translation gives CASSPRLAGVRDTQYF.

The chain has TRBV5-6 and TRBJ2-7; 11 nucleotides align to TRBD2. Unmatched junction bases numbered 7, after V lost 3 bases and J lost 2 bases. In germline, CDR1 is SGHDT, CDR2 YYEEEE. The CDR3 totals 16 residues. The CDR3 reads CASSSTLAGAPYEQYF. DNA of the CDR3: TGTGCCAGCAGCTCAACACTAGCGGGAGCCCCCTACGAGCAGTACTTC.

Only one count was recorded for this clone. The chain recombines TRBV28 with TRBJ2-6; 8 bases line up with TRBD1. The CDR3 covers 16 residues. CDR1 and CDR2 from the germline V gene are MDHEN and SYDVKM. The V gene end was trimmed by 7 bases and the J gene end by 1 base; junction bases not matched to a gene: 6. CDR3 in amino acids: CASTGTGRSGANVLTF. In DNA, the CDR3 is TGTGCCAGCACCGGGACAGGTAGGTCTGGGGCCAACGTCCTGACTTTC.

V is TRBV28 and J is TRBJ2-7; a possible D gene is TRBD1 (6 bases). Germline V gene lookup returns CDR1 MDHEN and CDR2 SYDVKM. V was shortened by 5 bases and J by 4 bases, with 21 bases between the two germline ends. CDR3 length equals 16 residues. The CDR3 nucleotides read TGTGCCAGCAGTCTACCAGCGACAGGCTTAGGATACGAGCAGTACTTC. It yields the protein CASSLPATGLGYEQYF.

V is TRBV20-1 and J is TRBJ1-1; a weak D match, TRBD1 (5 bases). V lost 0 bases and J lost 9, with 8 bases in between. The CDR3 length is 11 residues. CDR1 and CDR2 from the germline V gene are DFQATT and SNEGSKA (reference sequence). CDR3 loop: CSARDGGKAFF. The CDR3 bases are TGCAGTGCTAGAGATGGGGGGAAAGCTTTCTTT.